This is a list of T cell receptor beta chains from one sample in a study of graft-versus-host responses after intestinal transplantation. Only in-frame clones appear in the TCRdb table, and some are missing; sequencing was by immunoSEQ multiplex PCR. The table shows some 10,000 clones, with 90% to 95% occurring only once. Sequencing used PBMCs, obtained 68 days after transplant. These receptors were collected from a human patient who received an intestinal transplant, so some T cells may come from the graft donor. Both conserved end residues are part of each CDR3. D genes are given only for firm matches. Expanded clones are given a class, and other clones once, few, many or no size at all.

>.|once|15|TRBJ1-1|TRBV5-8
TGTGCCAGCAGCTTGGATCCACAATTAAACACTGAAGCTTTCTTT
CASSLDPQLNTEAFF
>.|.|18|TRBJ1-3|TRBV28
TGTGCCAGCAGTTTTAGGCTGCCGTCCCCCCTCTCTGGAAACACCATATATTTT
CASSFRLPSPLSGNTIYF
>TRBD2|.|16|TRBJ2-3|TRBV4-1
TGCGCCAGCAGCCAAGACGGGGCGGGAGGGCTCGATACGCAGTATTTT
CASSQDGAGGLDTQYF
>TRBD2|once|16|TRBJ2-1|TRBV7-9
TGTGCCAGCAGCTCCAGAGCGGGAGGGCCCTACAATGAGCAGTTCTTC
CASSSRAGGPYNEQFF
>.|.|16|TRBJ1-1|TRBV11-2
TGTGCCAGCAGCAGCCTGGCAGGTCCGGTGAACACTGAAGCTTTCTTT
CASSSLAGPVNTEAFF
>.|.|14|TRBJ2-3|TRBV7-3
TGTGCCAGCAGCGCCGGTCTTAGCACAGATACGCAGTATTTT
CASSAGLSTDTQYF
>TRBD2|.|15|TRBJ2-1|TRBV28
TGTGCCAGCAGTTCCTTTAGCGGGTCCTACAATGAGCAGTTCTTC
CASSSFSGSYNEQFF
>.|.|16|TRBJ2-2|TRBV14
TGTGCCAGCAGCCAAGGCATCGGGGCGTTAGAGGGGGAGCTGTTTTTT
CASSQGIGALEGELFF
>.|.|12|TRBJ2-7|TRBV6-6
TGTGCCAGCAGCGCAGGGTTCGACGAGCAGTACTTC
CASSAGFDEQYF
>TRBD2|.|16|TRBJ2-5|TRBV25-1
TGTGCCAGCCCTGCCACGCGACGAGCGGGACAAGAGACCCAGTACTTC
CASPATRRAGQETQYF
>TRBD2|.|15|TRBJ2-7|TRBV28
TGTGCCAGCAGTTCCCCTGGACTAGCGGGAGATGAGCAGTACTTC
CASSSPGLAGDEQYF
>TRBD2|.|19|TRBJ2-1|TRBV4-3
TGCGCCAGCAGCCAAGAATTATTTAGTGGGACTAGCGGGTACAATGAGCAGTTCTTC
CASSQELFSGTSGYNEQFF
>TRBD2|.|14|TRBJ2-1|TRBV6-1
TGTGCCAGCTGTACTAGCGGGAGGTACAATGAGCAGTTCTTC
CASCTSGRYNEQFF
>.|.|13|TRBJ1-1|TRBV18
TGTGCCAGCTCACCACCGGAAAGGGCTGAAGCTTTCTTT
CASSPPERAEAFF
>.|.|11|TRBJ2-2|TRBV5-6
TGTGCCAGCAGCGACAGCGCGGAGCTGTTTTTT
CASSDSAELFF
>.|.|19|TRBJ2-1|TRBV10-1
TGCGCCAGCAGTAAAGCGGGACAGGTTCTTTACCTCCTAGAGAATGAGCAGTTCTTC
CASSKAGQVLYLLENEQFF